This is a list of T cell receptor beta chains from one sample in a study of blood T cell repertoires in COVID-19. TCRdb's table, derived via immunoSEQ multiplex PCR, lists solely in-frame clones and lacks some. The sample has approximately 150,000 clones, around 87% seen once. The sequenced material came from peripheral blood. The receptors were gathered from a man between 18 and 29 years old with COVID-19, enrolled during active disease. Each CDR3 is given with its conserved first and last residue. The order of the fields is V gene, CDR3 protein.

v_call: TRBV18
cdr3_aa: CASSTGRTSGTDTQYF

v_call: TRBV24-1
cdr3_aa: CATSDLGTGSTNTGELFF

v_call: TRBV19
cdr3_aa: CASSIVGAPSYNEQFF

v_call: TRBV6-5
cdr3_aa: CASSYSVSGELFF

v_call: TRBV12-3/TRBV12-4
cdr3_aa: CASTGTAQETQYF

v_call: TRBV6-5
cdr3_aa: CASRGGAEAFF

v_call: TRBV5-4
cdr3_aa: CASSLDPGGHTEAFF

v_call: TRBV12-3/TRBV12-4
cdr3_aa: CASSLSTEAFF

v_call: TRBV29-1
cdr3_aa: CSVEEGNTEAFF

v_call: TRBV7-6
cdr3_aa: CASSSYLDGGYEQYF

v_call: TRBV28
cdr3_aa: CASNPRGLATNEKLLF

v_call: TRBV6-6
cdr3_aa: CASTGPGLALGRQFF

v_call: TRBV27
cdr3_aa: CASSPLRDITYNEQFF

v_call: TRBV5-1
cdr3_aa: CASSSVTGGPSETQYF

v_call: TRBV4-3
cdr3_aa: CASSRAGSRTGELFF

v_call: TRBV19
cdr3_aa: CASSIGTGQSYNEQFF

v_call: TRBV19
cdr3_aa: CASSMALGGFSYNEQFF

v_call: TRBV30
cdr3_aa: CAWSHAGGPNQPQHF

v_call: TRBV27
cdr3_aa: CASSLRGRSNQPQHF

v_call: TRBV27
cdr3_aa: CASSPGGLANEQFF

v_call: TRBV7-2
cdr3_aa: CASSLGQINEKLFF

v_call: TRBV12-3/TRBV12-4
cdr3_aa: CASSLGGGETQYF

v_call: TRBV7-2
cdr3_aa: CASSLGVARNYGYTF

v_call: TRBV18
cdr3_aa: CASSAQDGPSYRGYTF

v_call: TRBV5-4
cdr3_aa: CASSGRGTGAYSGNTIYF

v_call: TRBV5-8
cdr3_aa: CASSLKGVSPLHF